The 12 T cell receptor beta chains below were found in one sample sequenced in a study of T cell responses to AZD1222 COVID-19 vaccine. TCRdb keeps only in-frame clones here, not all; method: immunoSEQ multiplex PCR. The sample consists of 100,000 to 150,000 clones, around 89% of them appearing once. The sample was peripheral blood, taken on day 0 of AZD1222 vaccination. The receptors shown here come from an adult in good health.

The gene calls are TRBV5-1 and TRBJ2-5, with D possibly TRBD2 on 6 matching bases. The CDR3 extends over 13 amino acids. Germline CDR1 is SGHRS and CDR2 is YFSETQ. V was shortened by 4 bases and J by 7 bases, with 14 bases between the two germline ends. CDR3 sequence reads: CASSGTSSRTQYF. CDR3 nucleotide sequence: TGCGCCAGCAGCGGGACTTCCTCCCGGACCCAGTACTTC.

The rearrangement links TRBV27 to TRBJ2-2, with 9 nucleotides matching TRBD1. Germline lookup yields CDR1 MNHEY and CDR2 SMNVEV (reference sequence). The CDR3 runs 17 residues. V was clipped by 5 bases and J by 3 bases; unmatched bases: 10. For the CDR3, the DNA is TGTGCCAGCAGTCTCATAACGACAGGGGGAGACACCGGGGAGCTGTTTTTT. Its translation is CASSLITTGGDTGELFF.

The chain uses TRBV11-3 and TRBJ2-3; D is unresolved. With 0 bases removed from V and 6 bases from J, the gap between germline ends came to 10 bases. Germline V CDR1 and CDR2: SGHNT, YENEEA. This CDR3 has 14 amino acids. For the CDR3, the DNA is TGTGCCAGCAGCTTAGAACCGCGGTGGGATACGCAGTATTTT. Translating it yields CASSLEPRWDTQYF.

The gene calls are TRBV30 and TRBJ1-1; D is unresolved. This CDR3 has 13 amino acids. Trimming took off 0 bases at V and 3 bases at J, with 8 bases between the two ends. Germline V gene sequence: CDR1 GTSNPN, CDR2 SVGIG (reference sequence). The CDR3 spells CAWSVGRYTEAFF. Here the CDR3 DNA reads TGTGCCTGGAGTGTGGGCAGGTACACTGAAGCTTTCTTT.

The rearrangement joins TRBV5-6 to TRBJ1-2; tentative D call: TRBD1 (5 bases). The CDR3 extends over 12 amino acids. The germline V and J ends were trimmed by 1 base and 14 bases, with 15 bases remaining between them. CDR1 SGHDT and CDR2 YYEEEE come from the germline V gene. The CDR3 region has the DNA TGTGCCAGCAGCTTGACAGTCATGGGGGGGACCTTC. As protein: CASSLTVMGGTF.

This clone occurred a few times. The V call is TRBV2, the J call TRBJ2-7; 10 nucleotides match TRBD2. J was trimmed by 4 bases and V by 6 bases; bases with no gene match: 9. The CDR3 covers 15 residues. CDR1 SNHLY and CDR2 FYNNEI come from the germline V gene. The chain's CDR3 is CASRVWTSGNYEQYF. In DNA, the CDR3 is TGTGCCAGCAGGGTCTGGACTAGCGGAAATTACGAGCAGTACTTC.

V usage is TRBV4-1 and J usage is TRBJ2-1; D possibly uses TRBD1 or TRBD2 (5 bases each). V was trimmed by 0 bases and J by 1 base, leaving 19 bases between them. The CDR3 is 19 residues long. CDR1 is MGHRA, CDR2 YSYEKL, per germline. In nucleotides, the CDR3 is TGCGCCAGCAGCCAAGAACTAGACTCGGACAATCCATCCTACAATGAGCAGTTCTTC. Its protein product is CASSQELDSDNPSYNEQFF.

In nucleotides, the CDR3 is TGCAGCGTTCCCAAACAAATCGGGGGGGTGAACACTGAAGCTTTCTTT. Amino acids: CSVPKQIGGVNTEAFF. The rearrangement links TRBV29-1 to TRBJ1-1; maybe TRBD1 (5 bases). There are 16 residues in the CDR3. V was shortened by 5 bases and J by 0 bases, with 19 bases between the two germline ends. Germline CDR1 reads SQVTM; CDR2 reads ANQGSEA. Together with reference TRBV29-1 and TRBJ1-1, the CDR3 gives the full variable domain: SAVISQKPSRDICQRGTSLTIQCQVDSQVTMMFWYRQQPGQSLTLIATANQGSEATYESGFVIDKFPISRPNLTFSTLTVSNMSPEDSSIYLCSVPKQIGGVNTEAFFGQGTRLTVV.

The rearrangement joins TRBV5-1 to TRBJ2-3; the D is unclear. V gave up 5 bases and J gave up 2 bases, with 15 bases separating them. Germline V CDR1 and CDR2: SGHRS, YFSETQ. This CDR3 is built from 15 residues. The CDR3 here is CASSTGLATTDTQYF. CDR3 nucleotide sequence: TGCGCCAGCAGTACCGGGCTCGCCACCACAGATACGCAGTATTTT.

A note on this clone: The junction differs from germline at one of its ends, possibly a read error. The rearrangement links TRBV12-3 or TRBV12-4 to TRBJ1-1; perhaps TRBD1 as D (5 bases). This CDR3 spans 12 amino acids. This CDR3 is CASSFSDTEAFF. The CDR3, as DNA: TGTGCCAGCAGTTTTTCGGACACGGAAGCTTTCTTT.

This clone was observed once. The chain uses TRBV14 and TRBJ1-2; D unresolved. The germline gives CDR1 SGHDN, CDR2 FVKESK. V was clipped by 4 bases and J by 2 bases, with 8 bases between them. CDR3 length equals 13 residues. The DNA for the CDR3 is TGTGCCAGCAGCCCTGACACGAACTATGGCTACACCTTC. This sequence encodes CASSPDTNYGYTF.

The chain links TRBV6-5 to TRBJ1-1; no firm D call. The germline V and J ends were trimmed by 6 bases and 0 bases, with 8 bases remaining between them. The CDR3 loop spans 13 amino acids. CDR1 is MNHEY, CDR2 SVGAGI, per germline. The CDR3 DNA is TGTGCCAGCAGCCCGAGACTGAACACTGAAGCTTTCTTT. It specifies CASSPRLNTEAFF.